This TCR beta chain was obtained from a study of spatial heterogeneity in lung cancer (dated by TCRdb to about 2019). Notes on the research overall: Beta-chain transcripts were consistently detected in greater numbers than alpha-chain transcripts, which likely reflected higher beta-chain transcript abundance. In the raw uncorrected reads, each unique combination of TCR and UMI appeared more than ten times on average. TCR alpha and beta repertoires were quantitatively compared across multiple tumor regions, matched nontumor lung and blood in non-small cell lung cancer. TCR repertoire features were related to nonsynonymous mutation counts determined by whole-exome sequencing of tumor tissue. At surgery, both alpha and beta chains were TCR-sequenced in around 240 tumor regions, about 64 matched nontumor lung samples and 56 PBMC samples. What the research found in general, with its limitations: Confirming at a functional level the hypothesis that regional TCRs recognize regional mutations was considered to require additional single-cell paired TCR alpha and beta sequencing. Ubiquitous expanded tumor TCRs were found in blood more often at tumor resection than at routine follow-up.

Libraries were constructed by 5' RACE. This sample was sequenced with a NextSeq 500. In the TCR library protocol, a unique molecular identifier was attached to each TCR cDNA molecule so that PCR and sequencing errors could be corrected. The paper's processing steps were these. Decombinator tools were used for TCR identification, UMI-based error correction and CDR3 extraction. TCRs above a frequency of 2 per 1,000, corresponding to the top 1% of the tumor frequency distribution, were defined as expanded. Each repertoire was subsampled 100 times to 5,000 TCRs, after which Renyi diversity was computed with the R vegan package. CDR3 similarity networks were built from amino acid triplet string-kernel similarity, connecting CDR3s with pairwise similarity above 0.82. Using fastp at Q25 and MiXCR, TCRdb reprocessed the public reads and kept productive beta chains. Every entry covers one CDR3 protein and lists the most common genes and DNA from its rows. The V and J calls and clone size are TCRdb's, not the authors'. This sample is represented by roughly 70,000 distinct CDR3 sequences; 13% of them were singletons. Under 7.5% of the sample comes from the top ten.

Reading the germline V gene gives CDR1 SNHLY and CDR2 FYNNEI. CDR3 length: 13 amino acids, cysteine to phenylalanine. This entry keeps only the CDR3 DNA: 39 bases, framed from base 1. V lost 5 bases and J lost 4 bases; the stretch between them is 11 bases long. The table lists this clonotype with a few counts. No cognate antigen has been identified for it. Base qualities are not at hand, and no much larger clone is one base apart. This specimen's time point label, per the study, means: sample taken at primary tumor resection. Without any cell sorting, TCR sequencing was performed on whole RNA extracted either from tumor and nontumor lung tissue or from cryopreserved PBMC samples. Donors were under 95 patients with early-stage, untreated non-small cell lung cancer from the lung TRACERx cohort. Patients were selected for TCR sequencing only if sufficient RNA was available from at least two tumor regions.

The chain links TRBV2 with TRBJ1-2, with the D gene call left open. This receptor was taken from a male donor with early-stage non-small cell lung cancer. The sequencing used PBMCs, collected at surgery. The CDR3 amino acid sequence is: CASSIVTGYGYTF. The nucleotides read TGTGCCAGCAGTATCGTGACTGGCTATGGCTACACCTTC.